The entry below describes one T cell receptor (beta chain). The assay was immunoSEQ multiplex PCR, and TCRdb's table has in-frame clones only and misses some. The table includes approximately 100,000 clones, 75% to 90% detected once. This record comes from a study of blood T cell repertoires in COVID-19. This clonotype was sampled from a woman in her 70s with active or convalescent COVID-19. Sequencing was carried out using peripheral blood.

In nucleotides, the CDR3 is TGTGCCAGCAGCAAGAGCGGGGGGGCCTACAATGAGCAGTTCTTC. It yields the protein CASSKSGGAYNEQFF. The chain uses TRBV7-3 and TRBJ2-1; 10 bases line up with TRBD2. The germline V gene encodes CDR1 SGHTA and CDR2 FQGTGA. There are 15 residues in the CDR3. J was trimmed by 2 bases and V by 5 bases; bases with no gene match: 3. The full variable domain, rest sourced from reference TRBV7-3 and TRBJ2-1, is GAGVSQTPSNKVTEKGKYVELRCDPISGHTALYWYRQSLGQGPEFLIYFQGTGAADDSGLPNDRFFAVRPEGSVSTLKIQRTERGDSAVYLCASSKSGGAYNEQFFGPGTRLTVL.